This is a list of T cell receptor beta chains from one sample in a study of regulatory T cells. Here immunoSEQ multiplex PCR was the method, and the copy in TCRdb shows in-frame clones only, minus some. Here the sample spans over 30,000 clones, 85% to 95% being singletons. Sequencing was done on a sample of conventional CD4+ T cells sorted from blood. These receptors were collected from a child aged 2-15 years with CD3G deficiency. CDR3s leave out the opening cysteine and the closing phenylalanine or tryptophan.

j_call	v_call	cdr3_aa
TRBJ2-7	TRBV11-2	ASSLNRGVYY
TRBJ2-3	TRBV28	ASSLGLGRGDTQY
TRBJ2-7	TRBV28	ASSLRDRVREQY
TRBJ2-6	TRBV5-1	ASRRVPGANVLT
TRBJ1-1	TRBV5-1	ASSLRVNTEAF
TRBJ2-1	TRBV28	ASSPDRGRSF
TRBJ1-5	TRBV28	ASSGQVRSQPQH
TRBJ2-7	TRBV7-8	ASSHGTPGREQY
TRBJ1-1	TRBV11-3	ASSLVGGTEAF
TRBJ2-7	TRBV6-1	ASSEGAGSHYEQY
TRBJ2-7	TRBV28	ASSSTGYEQY
TRBJ1-2	TRBV6-1	ASSAGTPTNYGYT
TRBJ2-3	TRBV6-1	ASDAVYTDTQY
TRBJ2-1	TRBV28	ASSLYPPVADFGRNEQF
TRBJ2-7	TRBV10-3	AISPGRGGYEQY
TRBJ2-3	TRBV19	ASSIVWGQGVPDTQY
TRBJ2-3	TRBV19	ASSANSDPAIPKPVPSTDTQY
TRBJ2-7	TRBV5-1	ASSRGENPSLEQY
TRBJ2-3	TRBV7-8	ASSPWTGRDTQY
TRBJ2-7	TRBV28	ASSPGRGTVYEQY
TRBJ1-5	TRBV6-1	ASSEGAGQPQH
TRBJ2-7	TRBV28	ASSLSQRETHEQY
TRBJ2-2	TRBV19	ASRPLRGAKGTGELF
TRBJ2-1	TRBV7-9	ASSLTQDGEQF
TRBJ1-2	TRBV30	AWSPGGGLGYT
TRBJ2-7	TRBV6-1	ASRIYYEQY
TRBJ1-2	TRBV28	ASSLRGSLYGYT
TRBJ1-1	TRBV19	ASREGVGSEAF
TRBJ1-2	TRBV28	ASRKQGGYT